The entry that follows covers one TCR beta chain sequence. The antigen remains unidentified. From germline, CDR1 is KGHSH and CDR2 LQKENI. CDR3 length equals 16 residues. V lost 3 bases and J lost 1, with 13 bases in between. The data stem from a study of PD-1 blockade in classical Hodgkin lymphoma. Study observations and caveats: What caused the repertoire differences, perhaps disease activity or prior therapy, remains undefined. Newly diagnosed patients reportedly trailed healthy donors in baseline TCR diversity.

Time point here: newly diagnosed, previously untreated cHL patient sample. CD4+ T cells were purified from thawed PBMCs by magnetic negative selection. Newly diagnosed, untreated classical Hodgkin lymphoma PBMCs served as comparison. Here immunoSEQ multiplex PCR was the method, and the copy in TCRdb shows in-frame clones only, minus some. The sample includes around 27,000 clones, around 92% of them seen just once. The TCR comes from a human donor with classical Hodgkin lymphoma. This sequence joins TRBV18 and TRBJ2-1; D is ambiguous. The sample consisted of CD4+ T cells from blood. The CDR3 sequence is CASSPMSATSYNEQFF. The CDR3 coding sequence is TGTGCCAGCTCACCCATGAGCGCGACGTCCTACAATGAGCAGTTCTTC.